One T cell receptor (beta chain) is described in this entry. Antigen specificity is unknown. The data stem from a study of T cells in localized non-small cell lung cancer. Whole-study results and caveats: Appearance in adjacent lung was seen for a median around 55 of the top 100 tumor clones. Highest T cell clonality was seen in uninvolved adjacent lung, surpassing that measured in tumor. Greater T cell density in blood accompanied longer overall survival.

This table comes from immunoSEQ multiplex PCR, and its TCRdb copy is limited to in-frame clones, with some not included. The sample includes 100,000 to 150,000 clones, 70% to 90% seen only once; the top ten take around 1.8%. In germline, CDR1 is MGHRA, CDR2 YSYEKL. The V end lost 0 bases, the J end lost 2 bases, and 5 bases lay between the germline ends. The CDR3 is 14 residues long. V gene TRBV4-1 combines with J gene TRBJ1-3; D unresolved. This sequence was found in a female donor over 55 with stage I lung adenocarcinoma. This specimen was peripheral blood, taken before any cancer treatment. The DNA of the CDR3 is TGCGCCAGCAGCCAAGATCGAGCTGGAAACACCATATATTTT. Amino acids: CASSQDRAGNTIYF.